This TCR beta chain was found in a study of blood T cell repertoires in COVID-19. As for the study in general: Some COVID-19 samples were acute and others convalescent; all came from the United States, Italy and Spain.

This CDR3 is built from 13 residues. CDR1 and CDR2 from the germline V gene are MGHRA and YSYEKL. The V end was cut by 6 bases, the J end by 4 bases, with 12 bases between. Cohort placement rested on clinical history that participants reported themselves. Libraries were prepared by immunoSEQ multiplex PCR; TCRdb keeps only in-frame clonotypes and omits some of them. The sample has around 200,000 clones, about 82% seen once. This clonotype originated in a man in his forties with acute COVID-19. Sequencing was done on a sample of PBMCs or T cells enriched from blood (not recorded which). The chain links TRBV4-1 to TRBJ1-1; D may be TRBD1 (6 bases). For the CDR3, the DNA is TGCGCCAGCAGACAGTCAGGGGCCACTGAAGCTTTCTTT. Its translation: CASRQSGATEAFF.